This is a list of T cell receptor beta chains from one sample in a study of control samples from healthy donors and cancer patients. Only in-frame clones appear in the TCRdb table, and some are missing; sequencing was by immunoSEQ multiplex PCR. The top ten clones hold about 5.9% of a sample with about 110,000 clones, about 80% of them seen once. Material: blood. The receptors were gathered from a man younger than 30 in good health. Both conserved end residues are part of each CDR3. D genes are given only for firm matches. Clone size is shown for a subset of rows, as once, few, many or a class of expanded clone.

cdr3_nt: TGTGCTAGTGGGGAACCTAGCAATCAGCCCCAGCATTTT; cdr3_aa: CASGEPSNQPQHF; clone_size: .; j_call: TRBJ1-5; d_call: .; v_call: TRBV12-5
cdr3_nt: TGTGCCAGCAGTTCCTCCCGACGTGATTCACCCCTCCACTTT; cdr3_aa: CASSSSRRDSPLHF; clone_size: .; j_call: TRBJ1-6; d_call: .; v_call: TRBV6-5
cdr3_nt: TGTGCCAGCAGCTTTTCAAGTGTCTATGAGCAGTTCTTC; cdr3_aa: CASSFSSVYEQFF; clone_size: .; j_call: TRBJ2-1; d_call: .; v_call: TRBV7-2
cdr3_nt: TGTGCCTGGAGTGTAAGCACGAAGAATGAAAAACTGTTTTTT; cdr3_aa: CAWSVSTKNEKLFF; clone_size: .; j_call: TRBJ1-4; d_call: .; v_call: TRBV30
cdr3_nt: TGTGCCAGCAGTTACCATGGGACATCTTTCTCTTTCGAGCAGTACTTC; cdr3_aa: CASSYHGTSFSFEQYF; clone_size: .; j_call: TRBJ2-7; d_call: .; v_call: TRBV7-2
cdr3_nt: TGTGCCACCAGTGATTCCGGGACAGGTCTCTATCAGCCCCAGCATTTT; cdr3_aa: CATSDSGTGLYQPQHF; clone_size: few; j_call: TRBJ1-5; d_call: TRBD1; v_call: TRBV24-1
cdr3_nt: TGTGCCACCAGTGATTTGGGGACAGGCGGCACAGATACGCAGTATTTT; cdr3_aa: CATSDLGTGGTDTQYF; clone_size: .; j_call: TRBJ2-3; d_call: TRBD1; v_call: TRBV24-1
cdr3_nt: TGCGCCAGCAGCCAAGACCCGGGCTCCTACGAGCAGTACTTC; cdr3_aa: CASSQDPGSYEQYF; clone_size: .; j_call: TRBJ2-7; d_call: .; v_call: TRBV4-1
cdr3_nt: TGTGCCAGCTCACGGGAGGGGCAGATGGCGTCGGGTGGCTACACCTTC; cdr3_aa: CASSREGQMASGGYTF; clone_size: .; j_call: TRBJ1-2; d_call: .; v_call: TRBV18
cdr3_nt: TGTGCCAGCAGCCAGGGACAGGGGGCGTATTACGAGCAGTACTTC; cdr3_aa: CASSQGQGAYYEQYF; clone_size: .; j_call: TRBJ2-7; d_call: TRBD1; v_call: TRBV5-8
cdr3_nt: TGTGCCAGTAGTGTCCGGGACTGGGCCTATGGCTACACCTTC; cdr3_aa: CASSVRDWAYGYTF; clone_size: .; j_call: TRBJ1-2; d_call: .; v_call: TRBV19